The 3 T cell receptor beta chains below come from one sample, sequenced in a study of spatial heterogeneity in lung cancer. Time point denoted: sample taken at primary tumor resection. Unsorted whole RNA samples from tumor, nontumor lung or frozen PBMC were sequenced. TCRdb fed the 5' RACE reads into MiXCR, producing one record per CDR3 protein. The sample holds about 50,000 distinct CDR3 sequences, approximately 7.6% seen once. This specimen was PBMCs, taken at surgery. The receptors shown here come from a female donor with early-stage non-small cell lung cancer.

The chain has TRBV20-1 and TRBJ1-5; D gene uncertain. CDR3 length: 16 residues. Germline lookup yields CDR1 DFQATT and CDR2 SNEGSKA (reference sequence). V lost 1 base to trimming and J lost 2 bases, with 15 bases between them. The CDR3 nucleotides are TGCAGTGCTAGAGGTTCGGTCGGGGTTGGCAATCAGCCCCAGCATTTT. This sequence encodes CSARGSVGVGNQPQHF.

The CDR3 coding sequence is TGTGCCAGCAGTTCCGGCCGGGCCAACTACGAGCAGTACTTC. Encoded protein: CASSSGRANYEQYF. V and J are TRBV6-2 or TRBV6-3 and TRBJ2-7; no clear D. CDR1 and CDR2 (germline): MNHEY, SVGEGT. The germline V and J ends were trimmed by 4 bases and 3 bases, with 13 bases remaining between them. The CDR3 consists of 14 residues.

This clonotype was detected ten times or more. The chain is built from TRBV20-1 and TRBJ2-5; TRBD1 agrees at 9 bases. The V gene end was trimmed by 2 bases and the J gene end by 6 bases; junction bases not matched to a gene: 16. Germline assignment: CDR1 DFQATT and CDR2 SNEGSKA (reference sequence). The CDR3 length is 17 residues. The DNA of the CDR3 is TGCAGTGCTAGACCGTACTACCGGGACAGGGATAGAAAGACCCAGTACTTC. Protein: CSARPYYRDRDRKTQYF.